This T cell receptor beta chain was identified in a study of T cell responses to AZD1222 COVID-19 vaccine. This CDR3 comprises 13 residues. Germline V gene lookup returns CDR1 WSHSY and CDR2 SAAADI. The V gene lost 3 bases and the J gene lost 1 base, with 7 bases spanning the gap. Worth noting for this clone: Its cognate antigen is unknown.

Whole-study findings and limits: Every sample of the repertoires postdated the peak T cell response. Seropositivity was recorded at baseline in only a handful of AZD1222 recipients. White British ancestry dominated among donors, who included more females, and clonal diversity was possibly underestimated. Increases in Spike-specific TCR breadth and depth were seen after two AZD1222 doses.

Repertoires were generated with immunoSEQ multiplex PCR, while TCRdb's copy carries only in-frame clones and drops some. The sample holds 90,000 to 120,000 clones, about 85% seen once. The V and J genes are TRBV10-2 and TRBJ2-7; perhaps TRBD1 as D (6 bases). The sequence derives from an adult who received the AZD1222 COVID-19 vaccine. Sequenced here: peripheral blood, sampled 28 days after the second AZD1222 dose. CDR3: CASSEGGSYEQYF. As DNA, the CDR3 is TGCGCCAGCAGTGAAGGGGGATCCTACGAGCAGTACTTC.